This TCR beta chain was retrieved from a study of blood T cell repertoires in COVID-19. The overall study: Italy, Spain and the United States were the sources of the convalescent and acute COVID-19 samples.

Sequenced by immunoSEQ multiplex PCR; TCRdb stores in-frame clones only, minus some. The sample has about 75,000 clones, approximately 82% seen once; the top ten hold 20% to 25%. The germline gives CDR1 SGHRS, CDR2 YFSETQ. The V and J ends lost 4 bases and 7 bases respectively, with 17 bases between them. This CDR3 has 14 amino acids. The sample comprised peripheral blood. This sequence originates from a woman between 45 and 60 years old with acute or convalescent COVID-19. The rearrangement uses TRBV5-1 and TRBJ1-1; D may be TRBD1 (6 bases). The CDR3 DNA sequence: TGCGCCAGCAGCCCCAGGGAACAGGGCGGTGAAGCTTTCTTT. It encodes CASSPREQGGEAFF.